Described below is a single T cell receptor (beta chain) sequence and its context. Libraries used 5'RACE template switching adding universal primer site and UMIs. After re-calling the 5' RACE reads, TCRdb lists one entry per CDR3 protein, DNA absent. The table counts some 460,000 distinct CDR3 sequences; 1.4% lies in the top ten. This specimen comes from a study of T cells expressing NK-cell markers. Study-wide context: Seven of eight sequenced donors tested HCMV-seropositive; one tested seronegative.

Germline V gives CDR1 DFQATT, CDR2 SNEGSKA (reference sequence). The CDR3 length is 14 residues. The receptor's source is a woman aged 45-65 years in good health. Sequences were obtained from blood T cells: a sorted CD56 or NKG2C T cell subset, CD4+ or CD8+ T cells, or bulk PBMC T cells (not recorded which). This rearrangement joins TRBV20-1 to TRBJ2-7. The CDR3 loop reads CSARNWLTSYEQYF.